This TCR beta chain was recorded in a study of T-cell memory formation after mild COVID-19. Broader study findings: The pre-infection memory compartment contained some responding clones, suggesting cross-reactive memory joined. Day 15 to 85 contracting clones showed balanced CD4/CD8; day 15 to 37 expanders favored CD4+. The CD4+ clones that contracted clustered mainly within CM and EM, and the CD8+ clones concentrated in EMRA.

Trimming removed 6 bases from V and 5 bases from J; junction bases left unmatched: 14. This CDR3 region has 16 residues. Germline values: CDR1 MNHEY, CDR2 SVGEGT. 5'RACE, which relied on constant-segment primers, yielded TCR alpha and TCR beta cDNA libraries carrying sample barcodes and UMIs. TCRdb re-derived calls from the 5' RACE reads in MiXCR, one entry per CDR3 protein. The sample shows roughly 110,000 distinct CDR3 sequences, approximately 15% of them seen only once. This clonotype showed up just a few times. Its antigen is not identified. What was sequenced was PBMCs or a T cell subset sorted from them (not recorded which). The V call is TRBV6-2 or TRBV6-3, the J call TRBJ2-7; 9 nucleotides align to TRBD1. The receptor's source is a young man who had mild COVID-19 (a few samples of this study predate the infection). Cell type and time point are not known. The CDR3 protein is CASRRTGGKFSDEQYF. In DNA, the CDR3 is TGTGCCAGCAGACGTACAGGGGGCAAGTTTTCGGACGAGCAGTACTTC.